This T cell receptor beta chain was identified during a study of identifying expanded T cells in peripheral blood (dated by TCRdb to about 2019). Study-wide context: Technical replicates were generated by sequencing separate aliquots of the same genomic DNA pool, and four replicates were compared pairwise. The study at large found these results: Both the number of clones called differentially abundant and the false-positive rate were significantly reduced by the beta-binomial model across all healthy-donor time intervals. The authors expected that over much longer intervals, such as months to years, biological variance in healthy repertoires might increase even further. Across all healthy donors, variance in clone template counts between approximately two-week samples was found to increase significantly with total template count. Around 1.3 differentially abundant clones were flagged by the binomial model between technical replicates, whereas about 15 and 19 were flagged over approximately two weeks and four weeks, respectively.

V loses 3 bases of germline sequence and J loses 2 bases, and the interval between the two ends is 10 bases. CDR1 and CDR2 (LGHNA, YNFKEQ) derive from the germline V gene. Taken from cysteine to phenylalanine, the CDR3 has 15 residues. The read is trimmed to its CDR3 DNA, 45 bases read in frame from base 1. Notes on this clone: Its binding antigen is unknown. No quality values exist for individual bases; no much larger clone is one base distant.

The immunoSEQ Assay, which uses bias-controlled multiplex PCR amplification of genomic DNA, was used to profile TCRbeta CDR3 regions. The authors processed their data as follows. The absolute abundance of each unique TCRbeta CDR3 region was quantified after sequences were collapsed and filtered. Differential abundance was tested with a binomial (Fisher-equivalent) model and with a beta-binomial model adding time-dependent variance fitted from healthy donors. Clones with fewer than 5 combined templates were removed, and a clone was called differentially abundant if the clone's Benjamini-Hochberg FDR was below 0.01. In the beta-binomial model, variance was expressed as a function of the total template count across the two samples, in the form v = (b*log(k)+a)^2. TCRdb retrieved this table from immuneACCESS and kept in-frame rearrangements only. Not all clones are present; in checked studies, unresolved V genes account for under half, and no reason is known for the remainder. V, J and clone size are taken as reported in that table, and D and trimming were inferred from the DNA itself. The sample profile shows 60,000 to 70,000 clones; approximately 87% of them were found once. Jointly, the top ten make up less than 5.5% of the sample.

During the collection period, no immune events, such as infections, were documented for the healthy donors. Healthy-donor blood repertoires served as a training cohort to calibrate time-dependent variance in a beta-binomial model of T-cell clone differential abundance. There were about ten healthy donors in the training cohort, of whom 3 were female and 7 were male. An age range of roughly 29 to 70 years, with an average of roughly 47 years, was recorded for the donors. Whole blood was collected from each healthy donor at three time points spaced about two weeks apart and obtained from a commercial supplier. For immunosequencing, genomic DNA was extracted from whole blood that had not been sorted.

This receptor was taken from a person aged 18 to 75 in good health. Recombination connected TRBV4-2 to TRBJ2-2; the D gene is possibly TRBD1 or TRBD2, with 5 bases matching each. The sample comprised blood. CDR3 reads: CASSQGPRNTGELFF. The sequence in DNA is TGTGCCAGCAGCCAGGGACCCAGAAACACCGGGGAGCTGTTTTTT.